These 8 T cell receptor beta chains were sequenced from one sample in a study of control samples from healthy donors and cancer patients. Profiling relied on immunoSEQ multiplex PCR, and the TCRdb table lists in-frame clones only, not all of them. The sample lists approximately 60,000 clones; roughly 85% were seen once. Sequencing was done on a sample of blood. These receptors were obtained from a man aged 35 to 55 in good health.

This chain links TRBV30 with TRBJ2-5; 7 nucleotides align to TRBD1. This CDR3 spans 14 amino acids. Germline V CDR1 and CDR2: GTSNPN, SVGIG (reference sequence). The V segment lost 4 bases and the J segment 5 bases; nucleotides outside the gene matches: 10. CDR3 DNA sequence: TGTGCCTGGACCACCCAGGGGGTAGGGGAGACCCAGTACTTC. Amino acid sequence: CAWTTQGVGETQYF.

The V gene is TRBV24-1, the J gene TRBJ1-2, with 9 bases matching TRBD1. The CDR3 has 13 amino acids. Germline V gene data show CDR1 as KGHDR and CDR2 as SFDVKD. The trim removed 6 bases at V and 8 bases at J, leaving 6 bases unmatched. The CDR3 region is CATSLDRGSGYTF. The CDR3 DNA reads as TGTGCCACCAGTCTAGACAGGGGGAGCGGCTACACCTTC.

Only one count was recorded for this clone. The chain carries TRBV27 and TRBJ1-2, with TRBD1 as a possible D gene (6 bases). Germline V CDR1 and CDR2: MNHEY, SMNVEV (reference sequence). V lost 6 bases and J lost 4, with 12 bases in between. CDR3 length: 13 residues. CDR3 sequence: CASSPRGLYGYTF. For the CDR3, the DNA is TGTGCCAGCAGCCCCAGGGGACTCTATGGCTACACCTTC.

The chain employs TRBV28 and TRBJ1-1; TRBD1 is a possible D gene (5 bases). The V end lost 6 bases, the J end lost 1 base, and 15 bases lay between the germline ends. The CDR3 runs to 15 residues. Germline lookup yields CDR1 MDHEN and CDR2 SYDVKM. Here the CDR3 DNA reads TGTGCCAGCAGCTGGGACCTCGCCTGGAACACTGAAGCTTTCTTT. This translates into CASSWDLAWNTEAFF.

The rearrangement uses TRBV18 and TRBJ2-1; tentative D call: TRBD1 (6 bases). This CDR3 comprises 15 residues. V lost 3 bases and J 6 bases, leaving 15 bases between the germline ends. The germline V gene has CDR1 KGHSH and CDR2 LQKENI. The CDR3 loop reads CASSPPVTGLNEQFF. CDR3 DNA sequence: TGTGCCAGCTCACCCCCTGTGACAGGCCTCAATGAGCAGTTCTTC.

The chain links TRBV19 to TRBJ2-3, with D perhaps matching TRBD2 (5 bases). The germline CDR1 and CDR2 sequences are LNHDA and SQIVND (reference sequence). The CDR3 loop spans 14 amino acids. V gave up 6 bases and J gave up 0 bases, with 10 bases separating them. CDR3 coding DNA: TGTGCCAGTAGAGGGAGACTTAGCACAGATACGCAGTATTTT. This gives the protein CASRGRLSTDTQYF.

In its sample, this clone was seen a few times. This chain connects TRBV4-1 to TRBJ2-5, with D tentatively TRBD2 (6 bases). The CDR3 is 13 residues long. The ends were cut back, 3 bases at V and 5 bases at J, with 10 bases in the middle. Germline assignment: CDR1 MGHRA and CDR2 YSYEKL. CDR3 sequence (DNA): TGCGCCAGCAGCCAGGGGGGAGAGGAGACCCAGTACTTC. Protein product: CASSQGGEETQYF.

As concerns this clone: Additional DNA sequences in this sample encode the identical CDR3. This chain links TRBV7-9 with TRBJ2-7; D gene unclear. Trimming cost V 0 bases and J 0 bases, with 6 bases left between them. The CDR3 has 14 residues. The germline gives CDR1 SEHNR, CDR2 FQNEAQ (reference sequence). CDR3 in DNA: TGTGCCAGCAGCTTAGCGGGCGGCTCCTACGAGCAGTACTTC. Translating gives CASSLAGGSYEQYF.